Each of the 26 T cell receptor beta chains below was sequenced from the same sample in a study of T cells after somatic rescue of genetic block. TCRdb's table, derived via immunoSEQ multiplex PCR, lists solely in-frame clones and lacks some. This sample has 10,000 or so clones, with less than 80% found just once. The sequencing sample was made of peripheral blood mononuclear cells (PBMCs). The receptors were sampled from a boy aged 5 to 17.

The chain is built from TRBV2 and TRBJ1-2; D remains unclear. The CDR3 has 14 residues. In germline, CDR1 is SNHLY, CDR2 FYNNEI. Trimming took off 7 bases at V and 0 bases at J, with 12 bases between the two ends. The CDR3 protein is CASTERRPNYGYTF. The CDR3 bases are TGTGCCAGCACCGAGCGCAGGCCTAACTATGGCTACACCTTC.

The genes are TRBV7-9 and TRBJ2-1, with D possibly being TRBD2 (6 bases). With 1 base removed from V and 3 bases from J, the gap between germline ends came to 10 bases. CDR1 is SEHNR and CDR2 is FQNEAQ in the germline V gene (reference sequence). CDR3 size: 15 residues. This CDR3 reads CASSLGQGGYNEQFF. CDR3 nucleotide sequence: TGTGCCAGCAGCTTAGGCCAGGGAGGCTACAATGAGCAGTTCTTC.

The rearrangement links TRBV18 to TRBJ2-7, with D perhaps assigned TRBD1 or TRBD2 (5 bases each). The CDR3 runs to 16 residues. Deletions cut 2 bases from V and 1 base from J, with 15 bases between. Germline V gene data show CDR1 as KGHSH and CDR2 as LQKENI. CDR3 protein: CASSPMVGTGSYEQYF. CDR3 coding DNA: TGTGCCAGCTCACCAATGGTAGGGACGGGATCCTACGAGCAGTACTTC.

The chain combines TRBV5-4 with TRBJ2-4; possibly TRBD2 for D (6 bases). The CDR3 is made up of 13 amino acids. V was cut by 0 bases and J by 6 bases, with 7 bases left in between. Looked up from germline, CDR1 is SGHNT and CDR2 is YYREEE (reference sequence). In nucleotides, the CDR3 is TGTGCCAGCAGCTTGGGGGGAGGAAACATTCAGTACTTC. Translated, it gives CASSLGGGNIQYF.

This clone turned up a few times. The chain combines TRBV7-9 with TRBJ2-2; TRBD1 agrees at 11 bases. The germline V gene has CDR1 SEHNR and CDR2 FQNEAQ (reference sequence). The CDR3 totals 17 residues. The trim removed 5 bases at V and 0 bases at J, leaving 5 bases unmatched. The CDR3: CASSRTGGLSNTGELFF. DNA for the CDR3: TGTGCCAGCAGCCGGACAGGGGGCTTATCGAACACCGGGGAGCTGTTTTTT. The variable domain in full, completed from reference TRBV7-9 and TRBJ2-2, reads DTGVSQNPRHKITKRGQNVTFRCDPISEHNRLYWYRQTLGQGPEFLTYFQNEAQLEKSRLLSDRFSAERPKGSFSTLEIQRTEQGDSAMYLCASSRTGGLSNTGELFFGEGSRLTVL.

In its sample, this clone was seen once. The chain links TRBV7-9 to TRBJ2-7, with D unclear. From germline, CDR1 is SEHNR and CDR2 FQNEAQ (reference sequence). Trimming left V 1 base short and J 4 bases short, with 8 bases between. This CDR3 spans 13 amino acids. CDR3 sequence reads: CASSLETFYEQYF. The CDR3 DNA reads as TGTGCCAGCAGCTTAGAGACTTTTTACGAGCAGTACTTC. The complete variable domain, with remaining parts taken from reference TRBV7-9 and TRBJ2-7, reads DTGVSQNPRHKITKRGQNVTFRCDPISEHNRLYWYRQTLGQGPEFLTYFQNEAQLEKSRLLSDRFSAERPKGSFSTLEIQRTEQGDSAMYLCASSLETFYEQYFGPGTRLTVT.

The chain links TRBV27 to TRBJ2-7, with 7 bases that match TRBD2. Germline V gives CDR1 MNHEY, CDR2 SMNVEV (reference sequence). Trimming took 1 base from V and 3 from J; bases not matched to a gene: 9. There are 16 residues in the CDR3. The CDR3 reads CASSLYPTASGYEQYF. The DNA of the CDR3 is TGTGCCAGCAGTTTATACCCCACGGCTAGCGGCTACGAGCAGTACTTC.

For the CDR3, the DNA is TGTGCCAGCAGCCAAGATGTGATAAGGGATCAGCCCCAGCATTTT. Translated, it gives CASSQDVIRDQPQHF. The chain joins TRBV14 to TRBJ1-5, with D uncertain. The CDR3 consists of 15 residues. Germline values: CDR1 SGHDN, CDR2 FVKESK. The V end was cut by 0 bases, the J end by 5 bases, with 11 bases between.

The V and J genes are TRBV2 and TRBJ2-4; 7 bases are a match to TRBD1. This CDR3 contains 20 residues. Looked up from germline, CDR1 is SNHLY and CDR2 is FYNNEI. V trimming: 5 bases; J trimming: 0 bases; junction bases outside the gene matches: 19. CDR3 nucleotide sequence: TGTGCCAGCAGTACATCTGGGACAGTCAGCGACCCTCTAGCCAAAAACATTCAGTACTTC. It is translated as CASSTSGTVSDPLAKNIQYF.

This clone has a handful of counts. This sequence joins TRBV27 and TRBJ1-5; TRBD1 matches at 7 bases. This CDR3 has 15 amino acids. Germline assignment: CDR1 MNHEY and CDR2 SMNVEV (reference sequence). Germline trimming cut 3 bases from V and 3 bases from J; bases unmatched to any gene: 5. For the CDR3, the DNA is TGTGCCAGCAGTTTTGCAGGGGGGCTCAATCAGCCCCAGCATTTT. Amino acid sequence: CASSFAGGLNQPQHF.

The chain couples TRBV6-5 to TRBJ2-6, with D perhaps assigned TRBD1 or TRBD2 (5 bases each). The germline gives CDR1 MNHEY, CDR2 SVGAGI. Deletions cut 5 bases from V and 4 bases from J, with 9 bases between. The CDR3 consists of 14 residues. CDR3 loop: CASSEGTGANVLTF. For the CDR3, the DNA is TGTGCCAGCAGTGAGGGGACGGGGGCCAACGTCCTGACTTTC.

The chain is built from TRBV7-2 and TRBJ2-1, with TRBD1 matching over 9 bases. The CDR3 has 16 amino acids. The V segment lost 0 bases and the J segment 3 bases; nucleotides outside the gene matches: 3. From germline, CDR1 is SGHTA and CDR2 FQGNSA. The CDR3 nucleotides read TGTGCCAGCAGCTTAGCCGGGACAGGGAGCTACAATGAGCAGTTCTTC. This translates into CASSLAGTGSYNEQFF.

This chain uses TRBV7-3 with TRBJ1-2; D possibly corresponds to TRBD1 (6 bases). Germline CDR1 is SGHTA and CDR2 is FQGTGA. V gave up 2 bases and J gave up 4 bases, with 14 bases separating them. This CDR3 is built from 15 residues. This CDR3 reads CASSLALGGTYGYTF. The CDR3, as DNA: TGTGCCAGCAGCTTAGCTCTAGGGGGAACCTATGGCTACACCTTC.

The chain uses TRBV18 and TRBJ2-3; the match to TRBD1 covers 9 bases. V shed 3 bases, J shed 2 bases, and the junction held 6 bases outside the gene matches. The CDR3 has 16 residues. Germline CDR1 reads KGHSH; CDR2 reads LQKENI. In DNA, the CDR3 is TGTGCCAGCTCACCGACCGGGACAGGGTTCACAGATACGCAGTATTTT. Its protein product is CASSPTGTGFTDTQYF.

This chain links TRBV9 with TRBJ1-4; D ambiguous. This CDR3 contains 14 residues. Trimming removed 0 bases at V and 4 bases at J, with 7 bases between. CDR1 and CDR2 from the germline V gene are SGDLS and YYNGEE. The chain's CDR3 is CASSVGGLNEKLFF. The CDR3 coding sequence is TGTGCCAGCAGCGTAGGCGGACTTAATGAAAAACTGTTTTTT.

This sequence joins TRBV9 and TRBJ2-1; 8 positions agree with TRBD1. The V gene end was trimmed by 0 bases and the J gene end by 4 bases; junction bases not matched to a gene: 0. Germline loops: CDR1 SGDLS, CDR2 YYNGEE. CDR3 length: 14 amino acids. CDR3 coding DNA: TGTGCCAGCAGCGTAGGGACAGGGTACAATGAGCAGTTCTTC. Protein: CASSVGTGYNEQFF.

This clone was observed once. The CDR3 is CSVVGNTEAFF. CDR3 DNA: TGCAGCGTTGTAGGGAACACTGAAGCTTTCTTT. This sequence joins TRBV29-1 and TRBJ1-1; no reliable D call. The CDR3 totals 11 residues. The V and J ends lost 4 bases and 1 base respectively, with 4 bases between them. Germline lookup yields CDR1 SQVTM and CDR2 ANQGSEA.

This clone was seen a few times. V is TRBV4-1 and J is TRBJ2-7; D may be TRBD1 (6 bases). Germline V gene sequence: CDR1 MGHRA, CDR2 YSYEKL. The CDR3 is 15 amino acids. Trimming took 1 base from V and 2 from J, leaving 12 bases between them. The CDR3 DNA is TGCGCCAGCAGCCAAGGAATACAGGGACCCTACGAGCAGTACTTC. This encodes CASSQGIQGPYEQYF.

The rearrangement uses TRBV19 and TRBJ1-2; D is uncertain. Germline V gene data show CDR1 as LNHDA and CDR2 as SQIVND (reference sequence). The V gene lost 5 bases and the J gene lost 1 base, with 11 bases spanning the gap. The CDR3 loop spans 14 amino acids. The CDR3 bases are TGTGCCAGTAGTCCGACAAGCCATAACTATGGCTACACCTTC. This encodes CASSPTSHNYGYTF.

In its sample, this clone was seen a few times. This chain connects TRBV18 to TRBJ2-2, with 9 bases fitting TRBD1. V lost 1 base, J lost 5 bases, and 8 bases stayed unmatched. Germline V gene lookup returns CDR1 KGHSH and CDR2 LQKENI. The CDR3 runs to 17 residues. The CDR3: CASSPRPGTGRTGELFF. The CDR3 DNA reads as TGTGCCAGCTCACCACGTCCGGGGACAGGGAGAACCGGGGAGCTGTTTTTT.

The gene calls are TRBV5-4 and TRBJ1-3; D is perhaps TRBD1 (5 bases). V lost 4 bases and J lost 1, with 6 bases in between. Per the germline V gene, CDR1 is SGHNT and CDR2 is YYREEE (reference sequence). This CDR3 contains 13 residues. Written as DNA, the CDR3 is TGTGCCAGCAGCCGACAGTCTGGAAACACCATATATTTT. It specifies CASSRQSGNTIYF.

This clone was seen once. The rearrangement joins TRBV7-9 to TRBJ1-2; 12 bases match TRBD1. CDR1 and CDR2 (germline): SEHNR, FQNEAQ (reference sequence). The CDR3 totals 15 residues. Trimming cost V 5 bases and J 5 bases; bases outside gene matches: 6. The CDR3 is CASSARDRGQYGYTF. The CDR3 nucleotides are TGTGCCAGCAGCGCCCGGGACAGGGGGCAGTATGGCTACACCTTC.

The chain has TRBV28 and TRBJ2-5; D is uncertain. From germline, CDR1 is MDHEN and CDR2 SYDVKM. V was pared by 1 base and J by 9 bases, with 15 bases between. This CDR3 has 14 residues. This CDR3 is CASSLSHPLPAQYF. In DNA form, the CDR3 reads TGTGCCAGCAGTTTATCACACCCTCTACCCGCCCAGTACTTC.

The CDR3 DNA sequence: TGTGCCATCAGTGAGTCGACGGGGAGAAAAAACATTCAGTACTTC. This codes for CAISESTGRKNIQYF. This chain uses TRBV10-3 with TRBJ2-4, with D possibly matching TRBD2 (5 bases). V lost 0 bases and J lost 4, with 10 bases in between. The CDR3 extends over 15 amino acids. The germline V gene has CDR1 ENHRY and CDR2 SYGVKD.

This chain uses TRBV28 with TRBJ1-4; D is unresolved. Germline CDR1 MDHEN, CDR2 SYDVKM. This CDR3 contains 12 residues. Between the trimmed V and J ends, which lost 6 bases and 4 bases, there was a span of 6 bases. CDR3 sequence: CASSSYNEKLFF. CDR3 DNA sequence: TGTGCCAGCAGCTCCTATAATGAAAAACTGTTTTTT.

This clone has just a few counts. The chain combines TRBV6-5 with TRBJ2-1; D gene ambiguous. Deletions cut 0 bases from V and 0 bases from J, with 6 bases between. CDR3 length: 15 residues. CDR1 is MNHEY, CDR2 SVGAGI, per germline. The chain's CDR3 is CASSYSPSSYNEQFF. The CDR3 nucleotides read TGTGCCAGCAGTTACTCACCCTCCTCCTACAATGAGCAGTTCTTC.